The sequence of this TCR beta chain was determined in a study of blood T cell repertoires in COVID-19. Study as a whole: The United States, Italy and Spain provided the acute and convalescent COVID-19 samples. T cells, B-cell-depleted T cells, or PBMCs supplied cDNA or gDNA.

Germline CDR1 LGHDT, CDR2 YNNKEL (reference sequence). The CDR3 totals 18 residues. The junction had 10 bases not matched to a gene; V was cut back by 0 bases and J by 7 bases. In the original processing: The assay estimated nucleated cells by amplifying reference gene primers. Sequencing used immunoSEQ multiplex PCR; TCRdb keeps in-frame clones, though not all of them. V and J calls and clone size are those listed in that table; D and trimming were worked out from the DNA. The sample consists of about 210,000 clones, around 82% of them appearing once. The chain is built from TRBV3-1 (or the pseudogene TRBV3-2) and TRBJ2-1; 12 nucleotides agree with TRBD2. This receptor was taken from a woman aged 45-65 years with acute or convalescent COVID-19. Sequenced: peripheral blood. CDR3: CASSQEGLAGPTGNEQFF. As DNA, the CDR3 is TGTGCCAGCAGCCAAGAGGGACTAGCGGGCCCAACTGGGAATGAGCAGTTCTTC.